The present TCR beta chain was sequenced within a study of tumor-infiltrating lymphocytes in primary liver carcinoma (dated 2017 in TCRdb). About the study as a whole: The five patients, three men and two women aged 30 to 69 years, had hepatocellular carcinoma (four) or combined HCC and intrahepatic cholangiocarcinoma (one). A total of some 35 specimens from 5 patients underwent TCRbeta repertoire sequencing, comprising some 25 tumor regions, 5 adjacent noncancerous liver tissues and 5 peripheral blood samples. Reproducibility between technical replicate repertoires was high, with correlation coefficients above 0.95 and mean shared-clone rates approximately 0.9. Each sample produced roughly 3.65 to 7.5 million productive TCRbeta reads, and read depth showed no significant difference between tissue types. Across five regions of each liver tumor, along with adjacent normal tissue and blood, the study brought together TCRbeta repertoire sequencing, expression microarrays and whole-exome sequencing. The roughly 24 tumor region samples were profiled with Agilent mRNA microarrays so that TCRbeta repertoire diversity could be related to the local molecular phenotype. Tumors of the five patients were stage T1-T3 N0M0 with maximum diameters of about 4 to 10 cm. Study-wide findings and limitations: Just about 7.5-25% of top clones turned up in all five regions of a tumor, which suggests spatial heterogeneity among tumor-infiltrating T cells. The top 250 clones accounted for a significantly greater share of the repertoire in tumors than in blood (p = 0.039). Bulk unsorted samples precluded comparing CD4+ and CD8+ T cell repertoires. Because only the TCR beta chain was sequenced and unpaired alpha chains were not captured, true repertoire diversity is likely underestimated. Consistent with antigen-driven expansion, pairs of tumor regions showed higher repertoire overlap (mean about 36%) than either tumor-adjacent pairs (approximately 17%) or tumor-blood pairs (around 15%). Only 4 or 5 patients were included in the study, and the authors note that the findings should be validated in a larger study.

As regards this clonotype: The antigen it binds to is not known. Mismatch with germline at one junction end may stem from a read error.

The CDR3 goes from the cysteine to the phenylalanine over 14 residues. The retained sequence is limited to the CDR3, 42 bases, with the frame set at the first base. Looking up the germline V gene yields CDR1 ENHRY and CDR2 SYGVKD. Total RNA and DNA were co-extracted from roughly 18-30 mg of bulk tissue with the AllPrep DNA/RNA mini kit, without cell sorting. Roughly five patients with histopathologically diagnosed primary liver carcinoma underwent surgical resection in China between late 2015 and March 2016. At the time of sampling, the patients had chronic HBV infection and had not received any treatment. Each tumor was sampled at five spatially separated regions: the tumor centre plus the superior, inferior, left-lateral and right-lateral poles. Histology showed that every tumor sample contained more than 85% viable tumor cells. Pieces of fresh tumor and adjacent tissue were cut in half, with one half kept in RNAlater at -80 degrees C and the other half sent for histology.

TCRbeta-specific cDNA was reverse-transcribed from 500 ng total RNA using a constant-region primer and ProtoScript II reverse transcriptase. Construction of the TCRbeta libraries relied on three nested rounds of multiplex PCR, following a slightly modified ARM-PCR procedure. The first two PCR rounds used multiplex TRBV1-TRBV30 forward primers with a Cbeta reverse primer, each for approximately 9 cycles. A final 25-cycle PCR with Deep VentR polymerase added sample barcodes and Illumina adapters. Before sequencing, amplicons between 200 and 500 bp were purified from gel using a QIAquick gel extraction kit. An Illumina HiSeq 2500 was used to sequence the TCRbeta amplicons with 250-bp paired-end reads. On the authors' methods: Trimmomatic v0.33 was used to quality-trim the reads, and FLASH v1.2.11 was used to merge paired reads so that full CDR3 sequences could be recovered. MiGEC v1.2.1b assigned V, D and J germline segments to the rearranged TCRbeta sequences. Clonotype statistics and Shannon-Wiener diversity indices were calculated with VDJtools v1.0.0. To reduce sampling bias, subsequent analyses other than the diversity analysis used only the 250 most abundant clonotypes in each sample. The public reads were reprocessed in TCRdb via fastp at Q25 and MiXCR, keeping in-frame beta chains. Entries are consolidated by CDR3 protein sequence, retaining the most common genes and DNA. Here the V and J calls rest on TCRdb's processing, not on the authors' analysis. This sample comprises about 210,000 distinct CDR3 sequences, around 85% of them detected only once. Over 15% of the sample goes to the ten largest clones.

The chain uses TRBV10-3 and TRBJ2-7; TRBD2 is perhaps the D gene, given 6 matching bases. The specimen was tumor tissue from primary liver carcinoma. This TCR derives from a man aged 35 to 55 with primary liver carcinoma and hepatitis B virus infection. The CDR3 reads CVTSPRGGPNEQYF. The sequenced DNA: TGTGTCACTAGTCCGCGGGGTGGGCCTAACGAGCAATACTTC.